The sequence of this T cell receptor beta chain was determined in a study of beta chain features in type 1 diabetes. Notes on this clone: Its antigen is unknown.

The sequenced template was cDNA made from the entire isolated RNA. Clones were read by immunoSEQ multiplex PCR, and TCRdb kept only the in-frame ones, dropping some. The sample records around 40,000 clones, roughly half being singletons. Findings and limits, study-wide: Any HLA-type effect on TCRB rearrangement remained unresolved here.

The CDR3 length is 15 residues. Germline loops: CDR1 SGHNT, CDR2 YYREEE (reference sequence). With V trimmed by 2 bases and J by 6 bases, 5 bases remained unmatched. This sequence originates from a young woman in good health. The chain employs TRBV5-4 and TRBJ2-1; 10 bases map to TRBD2. Sequences were obtained from Tregs from blood. This chain's CDR3 is CASSLIAGGGNEQFF. As DNA, the CDR3 is TGTGCCAGCAGCTTAATAGCGGGAGGCGGCAATGAGCAGTTCTTC.